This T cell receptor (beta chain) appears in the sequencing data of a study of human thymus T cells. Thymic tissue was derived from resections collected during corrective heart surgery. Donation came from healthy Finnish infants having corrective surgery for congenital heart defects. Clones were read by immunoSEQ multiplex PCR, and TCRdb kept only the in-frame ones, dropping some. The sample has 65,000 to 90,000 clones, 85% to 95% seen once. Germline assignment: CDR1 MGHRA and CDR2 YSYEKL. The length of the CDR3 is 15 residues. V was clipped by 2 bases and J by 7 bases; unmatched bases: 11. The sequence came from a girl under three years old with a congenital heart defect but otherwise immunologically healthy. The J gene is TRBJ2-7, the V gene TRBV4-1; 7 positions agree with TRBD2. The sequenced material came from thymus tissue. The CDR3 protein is CASSQKAGRYREQYF. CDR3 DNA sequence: TGCGCCAGCAGCCAAAAAGCGGGACGGTACAGAGAGCAGTACTTC.